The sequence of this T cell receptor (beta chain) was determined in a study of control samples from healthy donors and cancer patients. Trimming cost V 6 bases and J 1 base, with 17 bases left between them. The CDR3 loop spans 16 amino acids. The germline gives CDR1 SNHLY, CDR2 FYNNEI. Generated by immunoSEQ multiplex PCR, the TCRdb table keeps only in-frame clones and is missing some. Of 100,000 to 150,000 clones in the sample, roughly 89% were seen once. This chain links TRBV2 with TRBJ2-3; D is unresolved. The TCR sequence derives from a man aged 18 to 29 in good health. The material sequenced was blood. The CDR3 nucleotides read TGTGCCAGCAGACTTGGGCAGGCCACCGGCACAGATACGCAGTATTTT. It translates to CASRLGQATGTDTQYF.